Below are 6 T cell receptor beta chains sequenced from a single sample in a study of cytomegalovirus exposure and HLA in healthy donors. PCR was performed using 60 Vbeta and 13 Jbeta primers. Sequenced by immunoSEQ multiplex PCR; TCRdb stores in-frame clones only, minus some. The data hold 200,000 to 250,000 clones, with approximately 79% observed a single time. Specimen: PBMCs. These receptors came from a man in his forties or fifties in good health and CMV-seronegative.

The chain couples TRBV19 to TRBJ1-5; TRBD1 might be the D (6 bases). The V gene lost 5 bases and the J gene lost 3 bases, with 11 bases spanning the gap. In germline, CDR1 is LNHDA, CDR2 SQIVND (reference sequence). The CDR3 is made up of 14 amino acids. The CDR3 coding sequence is TGTGCCAGTAGTTCCCAGGGGCCCAATCAGCCCCAGCATTTT. Amino acids: CASSSQGPNQPQHF.

The DNA for the CDR3 is TGTGCCAGTAGTATTCGGACAGGGGCCATGAACACTGAAGCTTTCTTT. It is translated as CASSIRTGAMNTEAFF. V and J are TRBV19 and TRBJ1-1; 9 bases are a match to TRBD1. The ends lost 3 bases at V and 0 bases at J; junction bases unmatched: 5. CDR1 and CDR2 from the germline V gene are LNHDA and SQIVND (reference sequence). The CDR3 runs 16 residues.

This chain joins TRBV27 and TRBJ1-4; D remains ambiguous. Germline V gives CDR1 MNHEY, CDR2 SMNVEV (reference sequence). The CDR3 extends over 10 amino acids. V lost 1 base, J lost 17 bases, and 8 bases lay in between. CDR3 sequence (DNA): TGTGCCAGCAGTTTATATTTTCCTTTTTTT. Its protein is CASSLYFPFF.

CDR3 region: CASSLERAQDEQYF. The CDR3 DNA sequence: TGCGCCAGCAGCTTGGAGCGGGCTCAGGACGAGCAGTACTTC. The V gene is TRBV5-1, the J gene TRBJ2-7; maybe TRBD2 (6 bases). Germline loops: CDR1 SGHRS, CDR2 YFSETQ. This CDR3 region has 14 residues. V lost 0 bases and J lost 5, with 12 bases in between.

The V call is TRBV7-3, the J call TRBJ2-5, with 8 bases that match TRBD1. The germline CDR1 and CDR2 sequences are SGHTA and FQGTGA. The V gene end was trimmed by 5 bases and the J gene end by 4 bases; junction bases not matched to a gene: 6. The CDR3 runs to 14 residues. CDR3 bases: TGTGCCAGCAGCCCCGGGACAGGAGGAGAGACCCAGTACTTC. This codes for CASSPGTGGETQYF.

The gene calls are TRBV21-1 and TRBJ1-5. TRBV21-1 is shown as a pseudogene. The CDR3 covers 17 residues. For the CDR3, the DNA is TGTGCCAGCAGCACAGCATATCAGTACTATAGCAATCAGCCCCAGCATTTT. It specifies CASSTAYQYYSNQPQHF.